A single sample gave rise to the 10 T cell receptor beta chains below, sequenced in a study of T cells after yellow fever vaccination. A single record per CDR3 protein comes from TCRdb applying MiXCR to the 5' RACE reads. This table holds nearly 300,000 distinct CDR3 sequences, roughly 9% found once. Sequencing was performed on CD4+ T cells sorted from PBMCs, taken 5 days after the yellow fever booster vaccination. The receptors here all came from a man aged 18 to 29 who received the YFV17D yellow fever vaccine.

This clonotype has a handful of counts. J is TRBJ1-5 and V is TRBV21-1. TRBV21-1 is annotated as a pseudogene. This CDR3 comprises 16 residues. In DNA, the CDR3 is TGTGCCAGCAGCAAAGGCAGTCGGTACAACTCAGGGCCCCAGCATTTT. Its translation: CASSKGSRYNSGPQHF.

Ten or more counts support this clonotype. The chain couples TRBV6-5 to TRBJ2-1; weak D call: TRBD2 (7 bases). Germline V gene data show CDR1 as MNHEY and CDR2 as SVGAGI. The CDR3 runs 15 residues. V was pared by 5 bases and J by 8 bases, with 19 bases between. CDR3 sequence reads: CASSPRGAFDYEQFF. As DNA, the CDR3 is TGTGCCAGCAGTCCCCGGGGGGCTTTCGATTATGAGCAGTTCTTC.

This clonotype was observed a handful of times. The rearrangement joins TRBV7-3 to TRBJ2-5, with D possibly matching TRBD2 (6 bases). This CDR3 comprises 15 residues. V lost 5 bases and J 4 bases, leaving 17 bases between the germline ends. The germline gives CDR1 SGHTA, CDR2 FQGTGA. DNA for the CDR3: TGTGCCAGCAGCCCGAATCTGGGGGGTGTAGAGACCCAGTACTTC. The encoded protein is CASSPNLGGVETQYF.

There are many counts of this clonotype. Here the CDR3 omits its conserved ending phenylalanine or tryptophan, so a read error is the likely source. The DNA is left out, because the CDR3 cannot be placed on it with certainty; the CDR3 is given as TCRdb lists it. The rearrangement links TRBV20-1 to TRBJ2-7; TRBD1 is the table's D call, not checked against the DNA. Looked up from germline, CDR1 is DFQATT and CDR2 is SNEGSKA (reference sequence). The CDR3 totals 11 residues, both ends included. This CDR3 is CSANDGDRGLP.

This sequence joins TRBV30 and TRBJ2-2; 8 nucleotides agree with TRBD1. This CDR3 comprises 16 residues. Trimming took 0 bases from V and 2 from J; bases not matched to a gene: 5. Germline V CDR1 and CDR2: GTSNPN, SVGIG (reference sequence). This chain's CDR3 is CAWSVIGQGNTGELFF. The CDR3 DNA reads TGTGCCTGGAGTGTAATTGGACAGGGCAACACCGGGGAGCTGTTTTTT.

The chain combines TRBV5-6 with TRBJ2-7; 7 bases fit TRBD1. Germline values: CDR1 SGHDT, CDR2 YYEEEE. V lost 4 bases, J lost 0 bases, and 7 bases stayed unmatched. The CDR3 consists of 15 residues. This CDR3 is CASSLGQASSYEQYV. The CDR3 DNA is TGTGCCAGCAGCCTCGGACAGGCCAGCTCCTACGAGCAGTACGTC.

The rearrangement joins TRBV5-5 to TRBJ2-5, with D perhaps matching TRBD2 (6 bases). Trimming took 1 base from V and 5 from J, leaving 9 bases between them. This CDR3 contains 13 residues. Germline lookup yields CDR1 SGHKS and CDR2 YYEKEE (reference sequence). CDR3 nucleotides: TGTGCCAGCAGCTTGTGGGACTTGGAGACCCAGTACTTC. It codes for CASSLWDLETQYF.

This clonotype was counted at least ten times. The J gene is TRBJ1-1, the V gene TRBV11-2; D gene uncertain. In germline, CDR1 is SGHAT, CDR2 FQNNGV. The CDR3 loop spans 14 amino acids. V shed 4 bases and J shed 0 bases, with 9 bases lying between them. The CDR3 region has the DNA TGTGCCAGCAGCTCTGACACCGTGAACACTGAAGCTTTCTTT. Its protein product is CASSSDTVNTEAFF. The full variable domain, completed using reference TRBV11-2 and TRBJ1-1, is EAGVAQSPRYKIIEKRQSVAFWCNPISGHATLYWYQQILGQGPKLLIQFQNNGVVDDSQLPKDRFSAERLKGVDSTLKIQPAKLEDSAVYLCASSSDTVNTEAFFGQGTRLTVV.

This clonotype came up many times. The rearrangement joins TRBV7-9 to TRBJ2-5; D not resolved. Trimming pared 6 bases from V and 3 bases from J, leaving 14 bases between. This CDR3 spans 14 amino acids. Germline-derived CDR1 and CDR2 are SEHNR and FQNEAQ (reference sequence). The CDR3 here is CASRQPTGKETQYF. CDR3 nucleotide sequence: TGTGCCAGCAGACAACCGACTGGAAAAGAGACCCAGTACTTC.

This clonotype was seen a few times. The chain employs TRBV13 and TRBJ2-5, with 7 bases identical to TRBD1. The CDR3 covers 15 residues. J was trimmed by 4 bases and V by 5 bases; bases with no gene match: 10. CDR1 and CDR2 from the germline V gene are PRHDT and FYEKMQ (reference sequence). The CDR3 region is CASSPLGAGGETQYF. DNA for the CDR3: TGTGCCAGCAGCCCCTTGGGGGCAGGGGGAGAGACCCAGTACTTC.